This T cell receptor (beta chain) was identified during a study of control samples from healthy donors and cancer patients. The repertoire was sequenced with immunoSEQ multiplex PCR; TCRdb's copy has only in-frame clones and lacks some. The sample contains under 85,000 clones, about 92% of which appear only once. The sample consisted of PBMCs. This TCR came from a man aged 55 to 69 with colorectal cancer.

CDR3 sequence (DNA): TGCGCCAGCAGCCCGGGTGGTGTTGCAGATACGCAGTATTTT. It is translated as CASSPGGVADTQYF. V usage is TRBV5-1 and J usage is TRBJ2-3, with no clear D. Germline CDR1 and CDR2: SGHRS and YFSETQ. The length of the CDR3 is 14 residues. V was trimmed by 4 bases and J by 4 bases, leaving 13 bases between them.